These 22 T cell receptor beta chains came from one sample sequenced in a study of early stage breast cancer tumors (dated by TCRdb to 2015 to 2018). The library came from the immunoSEQ multiplex PCR assay. TCRdb limited this immuneACCESS table to in-frame rearrangements with V and J called. A share of clones is missing; checked studies link under half to unresolved V genes, and the rest is unexplained. The sample records tens of thousands of clones, approximately 69% of which are singletons. Under 7% of the sample is taken by the ten largest. Sequencing input: blood. Receptor source: a person in their sixties or seventies with breast cancer.

The DNA of the CDR3 is TGCGCCAGCAGCCAAGTGGTCAGGAAGCCTTACACTGAAGCTTTCTTT. This encodes CASSQVVRKPYTEAFF. V and J are TRBV4-1 and TRBJ1-1, with D uncertain. Germline loops: CDR1 MGHRA, CDR2 YSYEKL. This CDR3 has 16 residues. Between the trimmed V and J ends, which lost 1 base and 3 bases, there was a span of 15 bases.

This chain connects TRBV4-1 to TRBJ2-7; tentatively, D is TRBD1 or TRBD2 (5 bases each). Trimming shortened V by 4 bases and J by 3 bases, and 19 bases separated the two germline ends. The CDR3 runs 16 residues. Germline lookup yields CDR1 MGHRA and CDR2 YSYEKL. In DNA, the CDR3 is TGCGCCAGCAGCCCCCTATGGGGGATTTCGGGCTACGAGCAGTACTTC. The encoded protein is CASSPLWGISGYEQYF.

The gene calls are TRBV25-1 and TRBJ1-1; TRBD1 agrees at 7 bases. The V segment lost 6 bases and the J segment 1 base; nucleotides outside the gene matches: 5. The CDR3 consists of 14 residues. Germline assignment: CDR1 MGHDK and CDR2 SYGVNS. The CDR3 here is CASSRTGENTEAFF. The CDR3 DNA sequence: TGTGCCAGCAGCAGAACAGGGGAGAACACTGAAGCTTTCTTT.

The gene calls are TRBV7-9 and TRBJ2-1, with 9 bases aligning to TRBD2. This CDR3 region has 19 residues. Per the germline V gene, CDR1 is SEHNR and CDR2 is FQNEAQ (reference sequence). V shed 5 bases, J shed 3 bases, and the junction held 17 bases outside the gene matches. CDR3: CASSKRASGNPYDYNEQFF. CDR3 DNA sequence: TGTGCCAGCAGCAAAAGGGCTAGCGGGAATCCCTACGACTACAATGAGCAGTTCTTC. Filled out from reference TRBV7-9 and TRBJ2-1, the complete variable domain reads DTGVSQNPRHKITKRGQNVTFRCDPISEHNRLYWYRQTLGQGPEFLTYFQNEAQLEKSRLLSDRFSAERPKGSFSTLEIQRTEQGDSAMYLCASSKRASGNPYDYNEQFFGPGTRLTVL.

A single count supports this clone. The V call is TRBV5-6, the J call TRBJ2-7; D uncertain. The CDR3 contains 14 residues. From germline, CDR1 is SGHDT and CDR2 YYEEEE. Trimming removed 4 bases from V and 7 bases from J, with 18 bases in between. CDR3 sequence (DNA): TGTGCCAGCAGCCCGCTAGGAAGGCATACGGAGCAGTACTTC. Its translation: CASSPLGRHTEQYF. Combining the CDR3 with reference TRBV5-6 and TRBJ2-7 gives the whole variable domain DAGVTQSPTHLIKTRGQQVTLRCSPKSGHDTVSWYQQALGQGPQFIFQYYEEEERQRGNFPDRFSGHQFPNYSSELNVNALLLGDSALYLCASSPLGRHTEQYFGPGTRLTVT.

J is TRBJ2-7 and V is TRBV27; D is unresolved. Trimming removed 0 bases from V and 0 bases from J, with 6 bases in between. The CDR3 has 14 residues. In germline, CDR1 is MNHEY, CDR2 SMNVEV (reference sequence). Written as DNA, the CDR3 is TGTGCCAGCAGTTTATCGGTCCCCTCCTACGAGCAGTACTTC. Its protein product is CASSLSVPSYEQYF.

The J gene is TRBJ1-5, the V gene TRBV28; 8 bases are a match to TRBD1. With 6 bases clipped from V and 6 bases from J, the junction kept 10 bases outside the gene matches. The germline gives CDR1 MDHEN, CDR2 SYDVKM. This CDR3 region has 15 residues. DNA of the CDR3: TGTGCCAGCAGCTTCGGACAGGGAGTGAGTCAGCCCCAGCATTTT. Encoded protein: CASSFGQGVSQPQHF.

V gene TRBV7-2 combines with J gene TRBJ2-3; TRBD2 matches 9 bases. Per the germline V gene, CDR1 is SGHTA and CDR2 is FQGNSA. Trimming took 2 bases from V and 2 from J; bases not matched to a gene: 8. CDR3 length: 17 residues. CDR3 residues: CASSLSWREGYTDTQYF. CDR3 coding DNA: TGTGCCAGCAGCTTATCCTGGCGGGAGGGGTACACAGATACGCAGTATTTT. Full variable domain (rest looked up from reference TRBV7-2 and TRBJ2-3): GAGVSQSPSNKVTEKGKDVELRCDPISGHTALYWYRQSLGQGLEFLIYFQGNSAPDKSGLPSDRFSAERTGGSVSTLTIQRTQQEDSAVYLCASSLSWREGYTDTQYFGPGTRLTVL.

The chain recombines TRBV5-1 with TRBJ2-7, with 10 positions matching TRBD1. The V segment lost 1 base and the J segment 6 bases; nucleotides outside the gene matches: 16. This CDR3 has 18 amino acids. The germline V gene encodes CDR1 SGHRS and CDR2 YFSETQ. The DNA for the CDR3 is TGCGCCAGCAGCTTGAAATCAAATAATCAGGGACAGGGGTTCGAGCAGTACTTC. This encodes CASSLKSNNQGQGFEQYF. The variable domain in full, with the rest retrieved from reference TRBV5-1 and TRBJ2-7, is KAGVTQTPRYLIKTRGQQVTLSCSPISGHRSVSWYQQTPGQGLQFLFEYFSETQRNKGNFPGRFSGRQFSNSRSEMNVSTLELGDSALYLCASSLKSNNQGQGFEQYFGPGTRLTVT.

The V gene is TRBV28, the J gene TRBJ2-3; 7 bases align to TRBD2. CDR3 length equals 18 residues. After removal of 6 bases from V and 2 bases from J, the junction contained 17 bases not matched to a gene. The germline gives CDR1 MDHEN, CDR2 SYDVKM. CDR3 loop: CASSPLPNYERDTDTQYF. The DNA for the CDR3 is TGTGCCAGCAGCCCCCTCCCTAATTATGAGCGGGACACAGATACGCAGTATTTT.

The chain uses TRBV7-8 and TRBJ1-2; D remains unclear. This CDR3 is built from 14 residues. Germline loops: CDR1 SGHVS, CDR2 FQNEAQ. Trimming took 1 base from V and 3 from J, leaving 9 bases between them. CDR3 sequence: CASSLVEGYYGYTF. As DNA, the CDR3 is TGTGCCAGCAGCTTAGTGGAGGGCTACTATGGCTACACCTTC. Together with reference TRBV7-8 and TRBJ1-2, the CDR3 gives the full variable domain: GAGVSQSPRYKVAKRGQDVALRCDPISGHVSLFWYQQALGQGPEFLTYFQNEAQLDKSGLPSDRFFAERPEGSVSTLKIQRTQQEDSAVYLCASSLVEGYYGYTFGSGTRLTVV.

The chain combines TRBV5-4 with TRBJ2-1, with a weak D call TRBD2 (6 bases). The ends were cut back, 0 bases at V and 6 bases at J, with 10 bases in the middle. The CDR3 covers 14 residues. From germline, CDR1 is SGHNT and CDR2 YYREEE (reference sequence). The CDR3 nucleotides are TGTGCCAGCAGCTTGGGGGCTAGCGCCAATGAGCAGTTCTTC. Its translation is CASSLGASANEQFF.

The chain recombines TRBV6-1 with TRBJ1-5, with a possible D match to TRBD1 (5 bases). V lost 0 bases and J 0 bases, leaving 12 bases between the germline ends. Germline CDR1 MNHNS, CDR2 SASEGT. This CDR3 spans 17 amino acids. The CDR3 sequence is CASSEAIGANSNQPQHF. The CDR3, as DNA: TGTGCCAGCAGTGAAGCTATCGGGGCTAATAGCAATCAGCCCCAGCATTTT.

The gene calls are TRBV7-9 and TRBJ2-7; 9 bases map to TRBD2. The germline CDR1 and CDR2 sequences are SEHNR and FQNEAQ (reference sequence). The CDR3 has 16 residues. J gave up 2 bases and V 5 bases, and 10 bases lay outside the gene matches. Here the CDR3 DNA reads TGTGCCAGCAGCCTGCGTCTAGCGGGACCAACCTACGAGCAGTACTTC. This gives the protein CASSLRLAGPTYEQYF.

The chain couples TRBV2 to TRBJ1-2; D perhaps matches TRBD1 (5 bases). This CDR3 contains 14 residues. Germline values: CDR1 SNHLY, CDR2 FYNNEI. The V and J ends lost 7 bases and 8 bases respectively, with 20 bases between them. This chain's CDR3 is CASNDDSLTGGYTF. CDR3 coding DNA: TGTGCCAGCAACGATGACAGCCTCACAGGAGGCTACACCTTC. Filled out from reference TRBV2 and TRBJ1-2, the complete variable domain reads EPEVTQTPSHQVTQMGQEVILRCVPISNHLYFYWYRQILGQKVEFLVSFYNNEISEKSEIFDDQFSVERPDGSNFTLKIRSTKLEDSAMYFCASNDDSLTGGYTFGSGTRLTVV.

This chain connects TRBV4-1 to TRBJ2-2; D ambiguous. The V end lost 1 base, the J end lost 6 bases, and 18 bases lay between the germline ends. Germline values: CDR1 MGHRA, CDR2 YSYEKL. CDR3 length: 17 amino acids. As DNA, the CDR3 is TGCGCCAGCAGCCAAGCTAGAAAGCAGTCAACGGCCGGGGAGCTGTTTTTT. Its translation: CASSQARKQSTAGELFF.

This clone occurred a few times. The chain recombines TRBV14 with TRBJ2-1; 10 nucleotides agree with TRBD2. This CDR3 is 15 amino acids long. Germline CDR1 SGHDN, CDR2 FVKESK. V trimming: 4 bases; J trimming: 10 bases; junction bases outside the gene matches: 10. In nucleotides, the CDR3 is TGTGCCAGCAGCCCGGGACTAGCGAGATTCAGGGAGCAGTTCTTC. This gives the protein CASSPGLARFREQFF.

This clone was seen a handful of times. V and J are TRBV7-9 and TRBJ1-5; tentative D call: TRBD1 (6 bases). CDR1 and CDR2 (germline): SEHNR, FQNEAQ (reference sequence). The CDR3 runs to 17 residues. V was pared by 1 base and J by 3 bases, with 16 bases between. CDR3 region: CASSLDVGRGLNQPQHF. DNA of the CDR3: TGTGCCAGCAGCTTAGATGTCGGCAGGGGCCTCAATCAGCCCCAGCATTTT.

The V and J genes are TRBV28 and TRBJ1-2, with a weak D call TRBD1 (5 bases). In germline, CDR1 is MDHEN, CDR2 SYDVKM. V was clipped by 2 bases and J by 0 bases, with 10 bases between them. This CDR3 has 15 residues. The CDR3 DNA is TGTGCCAGCAGTTTACCCGGGACCTCTAACTATGGCTACACCTTC. This codes for CASSLPGTSNYGYTF.

V and J are TRBV2 and TRBJ1-2; D gene uncertain. The germline V gene has CDR1 SNHLY and CDR2 FYNNEI. CDR3 length: 14 residues. The V gene lost 0 bases and the J gene lost 8 bases, with 13 bases spanning the gap. This chain's CDR3 is CASSEARGFRGYTF. Written as DNA, the CDR3 is TGTGCCAGCAGTGAAGCGCGCGGGTTTCGCGGCTACACCTTC.

This clone was counted once. This chain joins TRBV7-9 and TRBJ1-2; the match to TRBD1 covers 10 bases. Trimming removed 5 bases from V and 1 base from J; junction bases left unmatched: 4. CDR1 SEHNR and CDR2 FQNEAQ come from the germline V gene (reference sequence). This CDR3 is 15 amino acids long. The CDR3 spells CASSARDRGNYGYTF. DNA of the CDR3: TGTGCCAGCAGCGCAAGGGACAGGGGTAACTATGGCTACACCTTC.

The rearrangement links TRBV10-3 to TRBJ2-7, with 7 bases lining up with TRBD2. The CDR3 runs to 13 residues. Germline CDR1 reads ENHRY; CDR2 reads SYGVKD. The V gene end was trimmed by 10 bases and the J gene end by 2 bases; junction bases not matched to a gene: 8. CDR3 DNA sequence: TGTGCCACCCGGACGAGCGGGACCTACGAGCAGTACTTC. Residues: CATRTSGTYEQYF.